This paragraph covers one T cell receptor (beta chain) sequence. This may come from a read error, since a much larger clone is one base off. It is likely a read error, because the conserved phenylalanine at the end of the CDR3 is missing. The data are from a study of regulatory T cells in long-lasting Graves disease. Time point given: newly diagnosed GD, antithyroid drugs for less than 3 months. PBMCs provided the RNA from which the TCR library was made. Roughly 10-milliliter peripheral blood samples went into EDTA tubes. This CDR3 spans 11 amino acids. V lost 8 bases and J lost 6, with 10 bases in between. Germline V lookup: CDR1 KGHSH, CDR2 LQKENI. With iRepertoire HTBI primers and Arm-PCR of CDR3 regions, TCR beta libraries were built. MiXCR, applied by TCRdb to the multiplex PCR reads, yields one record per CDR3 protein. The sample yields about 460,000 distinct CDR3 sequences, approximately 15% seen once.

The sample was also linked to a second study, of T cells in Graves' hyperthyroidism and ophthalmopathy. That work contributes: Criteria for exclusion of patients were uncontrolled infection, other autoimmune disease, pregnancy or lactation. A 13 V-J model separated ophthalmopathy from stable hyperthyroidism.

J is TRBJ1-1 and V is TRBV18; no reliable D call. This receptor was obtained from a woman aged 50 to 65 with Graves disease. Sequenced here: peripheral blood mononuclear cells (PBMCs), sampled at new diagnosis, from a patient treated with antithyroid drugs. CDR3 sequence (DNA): TGTGCCAGCACCCTAGGGCCTGAAGCTTTCTCT. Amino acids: CASTLGPEAFS.